The sequence of this TCR beta chain was determined in a study of blood T cell repertoires in COVID-19. This clone was detected once. Method: immunoSEQ multiplex PCR; TCRdb's copy keeps in-frame clones and lacks some. The data show about 120,000 clones, 65% to 90% seen once. CDR3 length equals 14 residues. Germline trimming cut 3 bases from V and 6 bases from J; bases unmatched to any gene: 8. From germline, CDR1 is SGHRS and CDR2 YFSETQ. This sequence joins TRBV5-1 and TRBJ1-2; TRBD1 agrees at 7 bases. The material sequenced was peripheral blood. The receptor's source is a woman aged 80 or over with acute or convalescent COVID-19. CDR3 residues: CASSSTTGVHGYTF. In DNA form, the CDR3 reads TGCGCCAGCAGCTCCACCACAGGGGTACATGGCTACACCTTC.